This T cell receptor (beta chain) derives from a study of blood T cell repertoires in COVID-19. This clone was found once. Profiled with immunoSEQ multiplex PCR; TCRdb holds only in-frame clones, not every one. Of about 82,000 clones in the sample, about 73% are singletons; the top ten hold just over 35%. V lost 0 bases to trimming and J lost 6 bases, with 11 bases between them. CDR3 length: 14 amino acids. Germline CDR1 and CDR2: LGHNA and YNFKEQ. The specimen was peripheral blood. This sequence originates from a man aged 60-69 years with COVID-19, enrolled during active disease. This chain connects TRBV4-2 to TRBJ1-1; the D is unclear. The chain's CDR3 is CASSQESGGAEAFF. For the CDR3, the DNA is TGTGCCAGCAGCCAAGAATCGGGCGGGGCTGAAGCTTTCTTT.